The clone carrying this T cell receptor beta chain was observed a few times. The sample comes from a study of blood T cell repertoires in COVID-19. As for the study in general: Acute and convalescent COVID-19 samples came from the United States, Italy and Spain. T cells, B-cell-depleted T cells, or PBMCs provided the cDNA or gDNA that served as material.

Germline V CDR1 and CDR2: DFQATT, SNEGSKA (reference sequence). The CDR3 covers 15 residues. Trimming removed 3 bases from V and 5 bases from J; junction bases left unmatched: 9. Methods used by the authors: For nucleated cells, counts were estimated from reference gene primer amplification. The repertoire was sequenced with immunoSEQ multiplex PCR; TCRdb's copy has only in-frame clones and lacks some. The V and J calls and the clone size are those of that table, but D and trimming were determined from the DNA. The sample holds 95,000 to 150,000 clones, 75% to 90% seen once. Specimen: peripheral blood. This chain joins TRBV20-1 and TRBJ2-7; 11 positions agree with TRBD1. The sequence was collected from a man in his sixties or seventies with active or convalescent COVID-19. For the CDR3, the DNA is TGCAGTGCTAGTTCCTGGGACAGGGGGTCGCACGAGCAGTACTTC. Translation gives CSASSWDRGSHEQYF.